This T cell receptor beta chain came from a study of blood T cell repertoires in COVID-19. Source study methods: Amplification of reference gene primers was used by the study to estimate nucleated cell counts. Clones were sequenced by immunoSEQ multiplex PCR, and TCRdb holds only the in-frame ones, with some missing. V, J and clone size reflect that table, while D and trimming were determined from the DNA. Found here are almost 55,000 clones, 65% to 90% of them singletons; the top ten hold around 28%. The CDR3 length is 15 residues. CDR1 is MNHNS and CDR2 is SASEGT in the germline V gene. The V end lost 1 base, the J end lost 7 bases, and 16 bases lay between the germline ends.

Sequencing was carried out using peripheral blood. The sequence derives from a human donor in a cohort sampled during active COVID-19. The chain is built from TRBV6-1 and TRBJ1-2, with a tentative D call TRBD1 (5 bases). The DNA of the CDR3 is TGTGCCAGCAGTGAAGTAAGGCAGGGCCGACTTGGCTACACCTTC. This encodes CASSEVRQGRLGYTF.